This T cell receptor (beta chain) was retrieved from a study of CD8 T cells in Susac syndrome (dated 2019 in TCRdb). For the wider study: Among the Susac syndrome patients who were sequenced, clinically active disease was present in more than five and clinical remission was observed in fewer than 10. CD8+ T cell repertoire clonality was compared between more than 9 healthy donors, some 14 Susac syndrome patients and 15 multiple sclerosis patients. Repertoire sequencing was used to test whether CD8+ T cell activation and differentiation in Susac syndrome was antigen driven. Susac syndrome patients were therapy-naive, on corticosteroids (some also receiving IVIg), or on IVIg alone at blood withdrawal.

Overall study results and their limits: The study acknowledged that relatively few individuals were included in the TCR sequencing and HLA analysis. Under 20 and five Susac-specific public clones were found in the total CD8+ and CD8+ TEMRA repertoires, respectively. Clonal expansion was observed in Susac syndrome CD8+ repertoires, with the highest expansion in CD8+ TEMRA cells and greater expansion in clinically active than in remitting patients.

RNA was extracted using the RNeasy kit, and roughly 0.45 to 1 ug of the RNA was reverse transcribed with random hexamers. The immunoSEQ multiplex PCR assay, covering 54 Vbeta and 13 Jbeta segments, was used to amplify TCR beta CDR3 regions. To correct PCR amplification bias, a synthetic template baseline was used for both primer optimization and computational correction. The original pipeline was this. Reads were assigned to V, D and J genes according to IMGT and analyzed in immunoSEQ Analyzer, with only productive sequences retained. Clonality was calculated as one minus the Shannon entropy normalized by log2 of the number of productive unique sequences. For each patient and control, public and private clones were evaluated within the 100 most prevalent clones. Susac-specific clones were defined as absent from healthy and MS cohorts, over a thousand published viral clones and other ImmuneACCESS disease sequences. TCRdb reprocessed the public reads (quality trimming at Q25 with fastp, clone calling with MiXCR) and kept in-frame beta chains. Rows matching on CDR3 protein sequence are summarized as one entry with the most common DNA and genes. The V and J calls come from TCRdb's annotation, not from the publication. This sample gives fewer than 90,000 distinct CDR3 sequences in total; approximately 93% of them show up just once. The ten biggest clones cover around 0.45% of the sample.

Peripheral blood CD8+ and CD4+ T cells from healthy donors, Susac syndrome patients and multiple sclerosis patients were profiled using high-throughput TCR beta sequencing. The Susac syndrome patients fulfilled recently defined diagnostic criteria for either definite or probable disease. CD8+ TEMRA cells were enriched by FACS, while bulk CD8+ and CD4+ T cells were purified by magnetic negative isolation. Blood was drawn into EDTA tubes, processed within 24 hours, and PBMCs were isolated by density gradient centrifugation. PBMCs intended for TCR sequencing were cryopreserved in liquid nitrogen and were subsequently thawed in a 37 degrees C water bath. The sorted or isolated CD4+, CD8+ and CD8+ TEMRA cells had a purity of 90% or higher. Deletion took 8 bases off V and 0 bases off J, with a span of 10 bases between the germline ends. CDR1 and CDR2, looked up from the germline V gene, are MNHEY and SVGEGT. Spanning cysteine to phenylalanine, the CDR3 consists of 13 amino acids. Here the CDR3 DNA is all that survives: 39 bases in frame from base 1.

As regards this clonotype: Which antigen it targets is not known. No base quality information exists; no much larger clone differs at one position.

The chain is assembled from TRBV6-2 or TRBV6-3 and TRBJ1-1, with the D gene uncertain. Material for sequencing was CD8+ T cells from PBMCs. The TCR sequence derives from a human donor with Susac syndrome. In nucleotide form, the sequence is TGTGCCAGCGCTGTTTCGCTGAACACTGAAGCTTTCTTT. This sequence encodes CASAVSLNTEAFF.